This TCR beta chain was documented in a study of T cells in Graves' hyperthyroidism and ophthalmopathy. Study outcomes and limitations: The blood repertoire included most of the expanded thyroid clonotypes above 0.001. Ophthalmopathy got predicted by the model a median roughly 6.4 months before its onset.

Pregnant or lactating patients were excluded, as were those with uncontrolled infection or other autoimmune disease. With regard to this clonotype: Its target is not known.

This CDR3 has 15 residues. Germline lookup yields CDR1 DFQATT and CDR2 SNEGSKA (reference sequence). The germline V and J ends were trimmed by 0 bases and 7 bases, with 15 bases remaining between them. RNA transcripts yielded amplified TCR beta CDR3 regions. The HTBI set primed first-round TCR CDR3 RT-PCR. One entry per CDR3 protein results from TCRdb running MiXCR on the multiplex PCR reads. The table includes 500,000 to 750,000 distinct CDR3 sequences, 46% detected once. The source of this sequence is a woman aged 18-29 years with Graves' hyperthyroidism. The genes are TRBV20-1 and TRBJ2-2, with D possibly TRBD1 on 7 matching bases. The sample consisted of peripheral blood or thyroid tissue (not recorded which). The CDR3 DNA reads as TGCAGTGCTAGAGATTCAGGGGGGCGGTTCGGGGAGCTGTTTTTT. This encodes CSARDSGGRFGELFF.